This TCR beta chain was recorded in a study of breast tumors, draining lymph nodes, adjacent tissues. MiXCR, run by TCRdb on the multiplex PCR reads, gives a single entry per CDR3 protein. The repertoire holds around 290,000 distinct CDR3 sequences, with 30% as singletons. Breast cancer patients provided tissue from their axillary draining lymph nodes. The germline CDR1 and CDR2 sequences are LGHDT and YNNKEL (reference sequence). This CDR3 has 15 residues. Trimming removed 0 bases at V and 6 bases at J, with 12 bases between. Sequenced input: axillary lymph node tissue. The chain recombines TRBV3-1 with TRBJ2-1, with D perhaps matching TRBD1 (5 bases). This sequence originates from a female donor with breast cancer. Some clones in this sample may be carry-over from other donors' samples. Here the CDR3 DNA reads TGTGCCAGCAGCCAAGATATCAGGGAAGGCAATGAGCAGTTCTTC. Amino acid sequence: CASSQDIREGNEQFF.